A selection of T cell receptor beta chains follows, all from one sample in a study of control samples from healthy donors and cancer patients. Only in-frame clones appear in the TCRdb table, and some are missing; sequencing was by immunoSEQ multiplex PCR. The sample lists 110,000 to 150,000 clones, about 90% occurring once. The sample consisted of blood. These receptors were obtained from a young man in good health. Both conserved end residues are part of each CDR3. The order of the fields is clone size, J gene, V gene, D gene, CDR3 DNA, CDR3 protein. D genes are given only for firm matches. Where a row states a size, it is once, few, many or the class of an expanded clone; other rows omit it.

clone_size: -
j_call: TRBJ1-2
v_call: TRBV11-2
d_call: -
cdr3_nt: TGTGCCAGCAGCTTAGGTCGGCAGCCTAACTATGGCTACACCTTC
cdr3_aa: CASSLGRQPNYGYTF

clone_size: -
j_call: TRBJ2-2
v_call: TRBV4-1
d_call: TRBD1
cdr3_nt: TGCGCCAGCAGCCAAGCAACAGGGGACCCCGGGGAGCTGTTTTTT
cdr3_aa: CASSQATGDPGELFF

clone_size: -
j_call: TRBJ2-7
v_call: TRBV5-1
d_call: -
cdr3_nt: TGCGCCAGCAGCGAGTGGGGGGCTGTCTACGAGCAGTACTTC
cdr3_aa: CASSEWGAVYEQYF

clone_size: -
j_call: TRBJ2-7
v_call: TRBV11-1
d_call: -
cdr3_nt: TGTGCCAGCAGCTTAGCGGGGGGAGCCTACGAGCAGTACTTC
cdr3_aa: CASSLAGGAYEQYF

clone_size: -
j_call: TRBJ1-2
v_call: TRBV4-1
d_call: -
cdr3_nt: TGCGCCAGCAGCCAAGATCTAAGGGCAAACTATGGCTACACCTTC
cdr3_aa: CASSQDLRANYGYTF

clone_size: -
j_call: TRBJ2-7
v_call: TRBV23-1
d_call: TRBD1
cdr3_nt: TGCGCCAGCAGTCAAACCGGACAGGATAACTCTTACGAGCAGTACTTC
cdr3_aa: CASSQTGQDNSYEQYF

clone_size: -
j_call: TRBJ1-1
v_call: TRBV23-1
d_call: -
cdr3_nt: TGCGCCAGCATGGCAGGGCGGATCACTGAAGCTTTCTTT
cdr3_aa: CASMAGRITEAFF

clone_size: -
j_call: TRBJ2-1
v_call: TRBV6-6
d_call: TRBD1
cdr3_nt: TGTGCCAGCAGTCCAGGACAGGGGATGGTCAATGAGCAGTTCTTC
cdr3_aa: CASSPGQGMVNEQFF

clone_size: -
j_call: TRBJ1-2
v_call: TRBV28
d_call: -
cdr3_nt: TGTGCCAGCAGCCAAGACCAGGGTAGTCCCTATGGCTACACCTTC
cdr3_aa: CASSQDQGSPYGYTF

clone_size: -
j_call: TRBJ1-4
v_call: TRBV14
d_call: -
cdr3_nt: TGTGCCAGCAGCCAATATTCGGGTAATGAAAAACTGTTTTTT
cdr3_aa: CASSQYSGNEKLFF

clone_size: -
j_call: TRBJ2-3
v_call: TRBV7-9
d_call: -
cdr3_nt: TGTGCCAGCAGCTCGGGACCGTACACAGATACGCAGTATTTT
cdr3_aa: CASSSGPYTDTQYF

clone_size: -
j_call: TRBJ2-2
v_call: TRBV7-3
d_call: -
cdr3_nt: TGTGCCAGCAGCTCCTCGACAGGAATCACCGGGGAGCTGTTTTTT
cdr3_aa: CASSSSTGITGELFF

clone_size: -
j_call: TRBJ2-3
v_call: TRBV11-1
d_call: -
cdr3_nt: TGTGCCAGCAGCTCGGACGGAGTACTCTCAGATACGCAGTATTTT
cdr3_aa: CASSSDGVLSDTQYF

clone_size: -
j_call: TRBJ1-2
v_call: TRBV23-1
d_call: TRBD1
cdr3_nt: TGCGCCAGCAGTACGACAGGGGGAGGTGGCTACACCTTC
cdr3_aa: CASSTTGGGGYTF

clone_size: -
j_call: TRBJ1-1
v_call: TRBV2
d_call: TRBD1
cdr3_nt: TGTGCCAGTTCACAGGGGGCGGTGGTAGCTTTCTTT
cdr3_aa: CASSQGAVVAFF

clone_size: -
j_call: TRBJ2-3
v_call: TRBV7-2
d_call: -
cdr3_nt: TGTGCCAGCAGTCCGGGACATAGCACAGATACGCAGTATTTT
cdr3_aa: CASSPGHSTDTQYF

clone_size: -
j_call: TRBJ1-6
v_call: TRBV5-5
d_call: TRBD1
cdr3_nt: TGTGCCAGCAGCTTGGTGCAGGGGGCCTCCTCCTATAATTCACCCCTCCACTTT
cdr3_aa: CASSLVQGASSYNSPLHF

clone_size: -
j_call: TRBJ1-1
v_call: TRBV18
d_call: -
cdr3_nt: TGTGCCAGCTCACCACCTGGTAGCGTCTCCCCCCGGGTTACTGAAGCTTTCTTT
cdr3_aa: CASSPPGSVSPRVTEAFF

clone_size: -
j_call: TRBJ2-1
v_call: TRBV5-1
d_call: TRBD1
cdr3_nt: TGCGCCAGCAGCTTGGATGGGACAGGGGCCGCTCTGGGGAGTGAGCAGTTCTTC
cdr3_aa: CASSLDGTGAALGSEQFF

clone_size: once
j_call: TRBJ2-5
v_call: TRBV19
d_call: TRBD1
cdr3_nt: TGTGCCAGTAGTCTTGGGACAGGGGAAGTTTCGGAGACCCAGTACTTC
cdr3_aa: CASSLGTGEVSETQYF

clone_size: -
j_call: TRBJ1-2
v_call: TRBV30
d_call: TRBD1
cdr3_nt: TGTGCCTGGTCCCGGGACAGGGGGCAGTATGGCTACACCTTC
cdr3_aa: CAWSRDRGQYGYTF

clone_size: -
j_call: TRBJ1-4
v_call: TRBV7-9
d_call: TRBD1
cdr3_nt: TGTGCCAGCAGCTTCGGACAGGGGAGTAATGAAAAACTGTTTTTT
cdr3_aa: CASSFGQGSNEKLFF